These 23 T cell receptor beta chains came from one sample sequenced in a study of T cell repertoires in cytomegalovirus infection (dated by TCRdb to between 2019 and 2020). The run used an Illumina HiSeq 1500. TCRdb reprocessing: public reads trimmed at Q25 with fastp, clones called with MiXCR, in-frame beta chains kept. CDR3 protein sequences are deduplicated, and each keeps its most common genes and DNA. This sample holds a few hundred thousand distinct CDR3 sequences; just under 40% were observed only once. The top ten clonotypes cover about 48% of the sample. The antigens these receptors bind are not known. The meaning of the sample's treatment or condition label: in vitro stimulation with specific CMV peptide epitopes to enrich CMV-specific T cells. Sequencing used cultured PBMCs, obtained from culture after CMV antigen stimulation. The source is a human donor in good health (CMV status not recorded). Some clones in this sample may be carry-over from other donors' samples.

The CDR3 nucleotides are TGCAGTGCTAGATCCCGGGCCAAAAACATTCAGTACTTC. As protein: CSARSRAKNIQYF. The chain links TRBV20-1 to TRBJ2-4; D remains ambiguous. This CDR3 has 13 residues. The V end lost 2 bases, the J end lost 1 base, and 6 bases lay between the germline ends. Per the germline V gene, CDR1 is DFQATT and CDR2 is SNEGSKA (reference sequence).

This clonotype was seen repeatedly, ten times or more. This chain connects TRBV7-2 to TRBJ2-5; D remains unclear. Germline loops: CDR1 SGHTA, CDR2 FQGNSA. This CDR3 region has 11 residues. V was shortened by 2 bases and J by 4 bases, with 2 bases between the two germline ends. CDR3 nucleotides: TGTGCCAGCAGCTTAATAGAGACCCAGTACTTC. Translated: CASSLIETQYF.

This clonotype appeared many times. The V call is TRBV7-2, the J call TRBJ2-3; either TRBD1 or TRBD2 may fit D (6 bases each). CDR1 is SGHTA, CDR2 FQGNSA, per germline. V lost 3 bases and J 2 bases, leaving 12 bases between the germline ends. This CDR3 spans 15 amino acids. CDR3 residues: CASSFYGGHTDTQYF. In DNA form, the CDR3 reads TGTGCCAGCAGCTTCTACGGGGGCCACACAGATACGCAGTATTTT.

The sample holds a few counts of this clonotype. The CDR3 here is CASSLGTGRRETQYF. The CDR3 DNA reads as TGTGCCAGCAGCTTAGGGACAGGGAGGAGGGAGACCCAGTACTTC. The chain joins TRBV11-2 to TRBJ2-5; 8 nucleotides align to TRBD1. The CDR3 extends over 15 amino acids. V shed 1 base, J shed 5 bases, and the junction held 6 bases outside the gene matches. Looked up from germline, CDR1 is SGHAT and CDR2 is FQNNGV.

The chain links TRBV6-2 or TRBV6-3 to TRBJ1-1, with D perhaps matching TRBD1 (6 bases). V lost 2 bases and J lost 0, with 13 bases in between. CDR1 is MNHEY and CDR2 is SVGEGT in the germline V gene. The CDR3 is 16 amino acids. CDR3 loop: CASSYGGTSMNTEAFF. CDR3 nucleotides: TGTGCCAGCAGTTACGGCGGGACAAGTATGAACACTGAAGCTTTCTTT.

In the case of this clonotype: The conserved final phenylalanine or tryptophan is absent from the CDR3, which likely points to a read error. This chain connects TRBV20-1 to TRBJ1-4, with TRBD1 as a possible D gene (5 bases). CDR1 and CDR2 from the germline V gene are DFQATT and SNEGSKA (reference sequence). CDR3 length: 14 residues. V was clipped by 5 bases and J by 4 bases, with 14 bases between them. CDR3 nucleotide sequence: TGCAGTGCTGGGAGGACATCCGGTAATGAAAAACTGTTTTAT. Translated: CSAGRTSGNEKLFY.

This clonotype was found many times. This chain uses TRBV7-2 with TRBJ1-5, with D perhaps TRBD1 (6 bases). Per the germline V gene, CDR1 is SGHTA and CDR2 is FQGNSA. Trimming stripped 2 bases from V and 4 bases from J, with 9 bases between. CDR3 length: 14 residues. The CDR3 reads CASSLTGQNQPQHF. The CDR3, as DNA: TGTGCCAGCAGCTTAACAGGGCAGAATCAGCCCCAGCATTTT.

The sample holds a few counts of this clonotype. The CDR3 sequence is CSANDRTGGSPLHF. The CDR3 DNA follows: TGCAGTGCTAACGATAGGACAGGGGGTTCACCCCTCCACTTT. This chain uses TRBV20-1 with TRBJ1-6; the match to TRBD1 covers 10 bases. The CDR3 contains 14 residues. Germline values: CDR1 DFQATT, CDR2 SNEGSKA (reference sequence). With V trimmed by 4 bases and J by 9 bases, 6 bases remained unmatched.

This clonotype was counted between two and nine times. The chain has TRBV7-8 and TRBJ1-1, with D maybe TRBD1 (6 bases). The ends were cut back, 6 bases at V and 5 bases at J, with 16 bases in the middle. The CDR3 contains 14 residues. Germline-derived CDR1 and CDR2 are SGHVS and FQNEAQ. The CDR3 protein is CASSVQGVRTEAFF. CDR3 DNA sequence: TGTGCCAGCAGTGTACAGGGTGTTAGAACTGAAGCTTTCTTT.

In its sample, this clonotype was seen a few times. This CDR3 reads CASSLDGRSGIQETQYF. The DNA of the CDR3 is TGTGCCAGCAGCTTAGACGGACGTAGCGGGATCCAAGAGACCCAGTACTTC. The chain uses TRBV7-2 and TRBJ2-5, with 8 bases matching TRBD2. The germline gives CDR1 SGHTA, CDR2 FQGNSA. The CDR3 consists of 17 residues. Trimming cost V 1 base and J 1 base; bases outside gene matches: 8.

This sequence joins TRBV24-1 and TRBJ1-2; no firm D call. The CDR3 loop spans 15 amino acids. V was pared by 5 bases and J by 8 bases, with 20 bases between. CDR1 and CDR2 (germline): KGHDR, SFDVKD. The CDR3 sequence is CATSALSGGCRGYTF. In nucleotides, the CDR3 is TGTGCCACCAGTGCCCTGAGCGGAGGTTGTCGGGGCTACACCTTC.

The chain is built from TRBV7-6 and TRBJ2-2; D is perhaps TRBD1 (6 bases). V was pared by 6 bases and J by 6 bases, with 17 bases between. This CDR3 has 15 residues. Germline CDR1 is SGHVS and CDR2 is FNYEAQ. The chain's CDR3 is CASSSGVLWAGELFF. The CDR3 coding sequence is TGTGCCAGCAGTTCAGGGGTGTTGTGGGCCGGGGAGCTGTTTTTT.

This chain connects TRBV6-1 to TRBJ2-2; maybe TRBD1 (5 bases). The CDR3 extends over 14 amino acids. V was clipped by 7 bases and J by 1 base, with 10 bases between them. The germline CDR1 and CDR2 sequences are MNHNS and SASEGT. The DNA of the CDR3 is TGTGCCAGCAACCCTGACAGGAACACCGGGGAGCTGTTTTTT. Its translation: CASNPDRNTGELFF.

V gene TRBV5-1 combines with J gene TRBJ2-7; D remains ambiguous. Germline CDR1 and CDR2: SGHRS and YFSETQ. Trimming left V 0 bases short and J 0 bases short, with 10 bases between. The CDR3 length is 15 residues. CDR3 coding DNA: TGCGCCAGCAGCTTGGGTCTAGGGATCTCCTACGAGCAGTACTTC. It codes for CASSLGLGISYEQYF.

V and J are TRBV28 and TRBJ2-5; no clear D gene. Germline CDR1 is MDHEN and CDR2 is SYDVKM. CDR3 length: 17 residues. Deletions cut 7 bases from V and 3 bases from J, with 24 bases between. Here the CDR3 DNA reads TGTGCCAGCAAGAAAAAGGTTCTCGTCAGCCTGAAAGAGACCCAGTACTTC. Protein product: CASKKKVLVSLKETQYF.

This clonotype was picked up a small number of times. This chain joins TRBV7-2 and TRBJ2-7; 7 positions agree with TRBD2. Germline V gene data show CDR1 as SGHTA and CDR2 as FQGNSA. The CDR3 extends over 15 amino acids. Trimming removed 4 bases from V and 8 bases from J; junction bases left unmatched: 14. In DNA form, the CDR3 reads TGTGCCAGCAGCTCACAGGCTACGGCGGGAGTCAAGCAGTACTTC. It encodes CASSSQATAGVKQYF.

There are a few counts of this clonotype. The genes are TRBV12-3 or TRBV12-4 and TRBJ1-5, with 9 positions matching TRBD1. This CDR3 is 15 amino acids long. With V trimmed by 5 bases and J by 5 bases, 7 bases remained unmatched. The CDR3 DNA sequence: TGTGCCAGCAGTCGGACAGGGGTCTTGGATCAGCCCCAGCATTTT. This sequence encodes CASSRTGVLDQPQHF.

V and J are TRBV29-1 and TRBJ2-3, with 8 bases lining up with TRBD1. Germline values: CDR1 SQVTM, CDR2 ANQGSEA. Losses at the gene ends were 4 bases for V and 6 bases for J; bases not matched to a gene: 6. The CDR3 is 13 amino acids. CDR3 loop: CSVGAGGVDTQYF. The CDR3 nucleotides read TGCAGCGTTGGGGCAGGGGGCGTTGATACGCAGTATTTT.

This clonotype has more than one count but fewer than ten. A clone one base away is much larger, so this may be a read error. This chain links TRBV7-9 with TRBJ1-1, with D uncertain. The CDR3 length is 12 residues. Trimming removed 5 bases from V and 1 base from J, with 5 bases in between. Germline V gives CDR1 SEHNR, CDR2 FQNEAQ (reference sequence). The CDR3: CASSITNTEAFF. Here the CDR3 DNA reads TGTGCCAGCAGCATTACGAACACTGAAGCTTTCTTT.

This sequence joins TRBV4-1 and TRBJ2-3, with unresolved D. This CDR3 is 13 amino acids long. CDR1 and CDR2 from the germline V gene are MGHRA and YSYEKL. V was shortened by 4 bases and J by 5 bases, with 10 bases between the two germline ends. CDR3 nucleotide sequence: TGCGCCAGCAGCCTAAGCGCTAGAGATACGCAGTATTTT. As protein: CASSLSARDTQYF.

CDR3: CASSLGLAQSYQETQYF. The CDR3 DNA sequence: TGCGCCAGCAGCTTGGGGCTAGCGCAATCCTACCAAGAGACCCAGTACTTC. The chain uses TRBV5-1 and TRBJ2-5; D may be TRBD2 (6 bases). V was pared by 0 bases and J by 0 bases, with 15 bases between. CDR1 and CDR2 (germline): SGHRS, YFSETQ. The CDR3 spans 17 residues.

This clonotype was seen more than once but under ten times. V usage is TRBV25-1 and J usage is TRBJ1-6, with D possibly TRBD1 on 5 matching bases. Deletions cut 5 bases from V and 8 bases from J, with 10 bases between. The CDR3 is 13 residues long. Germline assignment: CDR1 MGHDK and CDR2 SYGVNS. The CDR3 sequence: CASSSGQYSPLHF. The CDR3 DNA sequence: TGTGCCAGCAGTTCGGGGCAGTATTCACCCCTCCACTTT.

This sequence joins TRBV29-1 and TRBJ2-7, with D perhaps matching TRBD1 (5 bases). The CDR3 runs to 11 residues. Per germline, CDR1 SQVTM and CDR2 ANQGSEA. V lost 4 bases to trimming and J lost 6 bases, with 10 bases between them. CDR3 DNA sequence: TGCAGCGTTGGGACAACGCGCGAGCAGTACTTC. It is translated as CSVGTTREQYF.